The following is a T cell receptor (beta chain) sequence with its context. TCRdb's table, derived via immunoSEQ multiplex PCR, lists solely in-frame clones and lacks some. The table includes under 250,000 clones, approximately 80% detected once. The record originates from a study of blood T cell repertoires in COVID-19. Germline V gene data show CDR1 as SGHTA and CDR2 as FQGNSA. Trimming removed 5 bases from V and 1 base from J, with 8 bases in between. The CDR3 is made up of 13 amino acids. The rearrangement joins TRBV7-2 to TRBJ1-1; D unclear. This clonotype was sampled from a woman aged 45 to 65 with acute COVID-19. The specimen was PBMCs or T cells enriched from blood (not recorded which). The CDR3 is CASSEQWNTEAFF. The DNA of the CDR3 is TGTGCCAGCAGCGAACAATGGAACACTGAAGCTTTCTTT. Full variable domain (missing parts from reference TRBV7-2 and TRBJ1-1): GAGVSQSPSNKVTEKGKDVELRCDPISGHTALYWYRQSLGQGLEFLIYFQGNSAPDKSGLPSDRFSAERTGGSVSTLTIQRTQQEDSAVYLCASSEQWNTEAFFGQGTRLTVV.